Shown below are 5 T cell receptor beta chains from a single sample sequenced in a study of cytomegalovirus exposure and HLA in healthy donors. The PCR made use of 60 Vbeta and 13 Jbeta primers. Assay used: immunoSEQ multiplex PCR; TCRdb lists only in-frame clones, some missing. The sample holds 130,000 to 150,000 clones, 80% seen once. Sequences were obtained from PBMCs. These receptors were taken from a woman aged 25 to 39 in good health and CMV-seronegative.

This chain uses TRBV2 with TRBJ1-6, with D tentatively TRBD1 (6 bases). The CDR3 covers 13 residues. The germline V gene has CDR1 SNHLY and CDR2 FYNNEI. V lost 8 bases and J lost 7, with 12 bases in between. The CDR3 nucleotides are TGTGCCAGCTTCTGGCAGGGGAATTCACCCCTCCACTTT. Translation gives CASFWQGNSPLHF.

The chain recombines TRBV30 with TRBJ2-5; TRBD1 aligns across 8 bases. CDR3 length: 15 residues. Germline loops: CDR1 GTSNPN, CDR2 SVGIG (reference sequence). Losses at the gene ends were 3 bases for V and 5 bases for J; bases not matched to a gene: 11. CDR3 bases: TGTGCCTGGAGAGCGGTGACAGGGGACGTGGAGACCCAGTACTTC. Its protein product is CAWRAVTGDVETQYF.

The gene calls are TRBV6-1 and TRBJ1-4; TRBD1 matches at 9 bases. The CDR3 consists of 15 residues. Germline assignment: CDR1 MNHNS and CDR2 SASEGT. After removal of 3 bases from V and 4 bases from J, the junction contained 3 bases not matched to a gene. The CDR3, as DNA: TGTGCCAGCAGTGAGACGGGACAGGGTAATGAAAAACTGTTTTTT. Its translation: CASSETGQGNEKLFF.

V is TRBV28 and J is TRBJ2-3, with 9 bases fitting TRBD1. Germline CDR1 and CDR2: MDHEN and SYDVKM. This CDR3 is built from 16 residues. V gave up 2 bases and J gave up 1 base; unmatched junction bases: 4. CDR3 loop: CASSLDRGYGTDTQYF. The CDR3 coding sequence is TGTGCCAGCAGTTTAGACAGGGGGTACGGCACAGATACGCAGTATTTT.

In this sample, this clone turned up once. J is TRBJ2-7 and V is TRBV6-6; TRBD1 matches at 9 bases. The J segment lost 5 bases and the V segment lost 2 bases, leaving 7 bases of the junction unmatched. There are 15 residues in the CDR3. Germline V gives CDR1 MNHNY, CDR2 SVGAGI (reference sequence). The CDR3 region has the DNA TGTGCCAGCAGTTACCCTGGGACAGGGAGAAACGAGCAGTACTTC. Its translation: CASSYPGTGRNEQYF.